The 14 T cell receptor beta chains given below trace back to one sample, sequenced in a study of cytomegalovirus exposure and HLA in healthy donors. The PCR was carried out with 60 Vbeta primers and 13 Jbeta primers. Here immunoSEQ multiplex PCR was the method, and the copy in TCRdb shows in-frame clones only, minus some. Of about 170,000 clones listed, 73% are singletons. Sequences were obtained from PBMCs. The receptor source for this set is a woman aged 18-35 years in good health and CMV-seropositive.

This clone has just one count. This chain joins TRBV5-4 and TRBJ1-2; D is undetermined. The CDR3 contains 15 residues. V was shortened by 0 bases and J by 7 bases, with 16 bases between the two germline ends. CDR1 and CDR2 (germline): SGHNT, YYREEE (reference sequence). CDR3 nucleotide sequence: TGTGCCAGCAGCTTGGTAGGGTTGGGAGACGGTGGCTACACCTTC. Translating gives CASSLVGLGDGGYTF.

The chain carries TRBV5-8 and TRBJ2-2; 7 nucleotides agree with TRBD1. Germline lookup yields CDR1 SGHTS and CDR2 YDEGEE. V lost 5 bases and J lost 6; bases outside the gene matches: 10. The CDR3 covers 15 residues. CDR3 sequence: CASRHRDRGAGELFF. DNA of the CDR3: TGTGCCAGCAGGCACCGGGACAGAGGGGCCGGGGAGCTGTTTTTT.

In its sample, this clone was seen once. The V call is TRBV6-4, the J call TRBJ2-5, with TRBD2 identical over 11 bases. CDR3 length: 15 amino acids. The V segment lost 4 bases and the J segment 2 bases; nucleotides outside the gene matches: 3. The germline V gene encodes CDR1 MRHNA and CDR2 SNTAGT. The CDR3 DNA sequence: TGTGCCAGCAGTGTACTAGCGGGGGATCAAGAGACCCAGTACTTC. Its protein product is CASSVLAGDQETQYF.

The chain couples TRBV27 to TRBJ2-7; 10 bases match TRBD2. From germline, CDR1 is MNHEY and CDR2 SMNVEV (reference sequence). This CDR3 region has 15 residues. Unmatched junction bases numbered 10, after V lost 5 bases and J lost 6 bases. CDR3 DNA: TGTGCCAGCAGTCCCTCAGCGGGGGGGCATGGCGAGCAGTACTTC. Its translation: CASSPSAGGHGEQYF.

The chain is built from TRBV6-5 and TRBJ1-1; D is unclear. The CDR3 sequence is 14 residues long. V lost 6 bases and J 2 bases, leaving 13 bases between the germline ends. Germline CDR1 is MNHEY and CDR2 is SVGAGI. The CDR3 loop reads CASRPTTSNTEAFF. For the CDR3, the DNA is TGTGCCAGCAGGCCCACGACAAGCAACACTGAAGCTTTCTTT.

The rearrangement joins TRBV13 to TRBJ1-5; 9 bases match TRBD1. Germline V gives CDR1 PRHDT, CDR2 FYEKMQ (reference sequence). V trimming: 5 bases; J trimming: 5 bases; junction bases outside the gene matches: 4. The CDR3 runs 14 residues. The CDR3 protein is CASSPTGGDQPQHF. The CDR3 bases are TGTGCCAGCAGCCCGACAGGGGGGGATCAGCCCCAGCATTTT.

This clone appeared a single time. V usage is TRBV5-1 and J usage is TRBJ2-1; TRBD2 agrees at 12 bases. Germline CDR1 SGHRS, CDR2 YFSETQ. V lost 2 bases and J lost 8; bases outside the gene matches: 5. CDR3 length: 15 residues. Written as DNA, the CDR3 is TGCGCCAGCAGCTTTACTAGCGGGGGGCCCCATGAGCAGTTCTTC. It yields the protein CASSFTSGGPHEQFF.

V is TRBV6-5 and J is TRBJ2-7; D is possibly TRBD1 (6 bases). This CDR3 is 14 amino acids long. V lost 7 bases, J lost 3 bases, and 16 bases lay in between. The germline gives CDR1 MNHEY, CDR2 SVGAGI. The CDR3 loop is CASTKGKGDYEQYF. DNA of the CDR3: TGTGCCAGCACCAAAGGAAAGGGGGACTACGAGCAGTACTTC.

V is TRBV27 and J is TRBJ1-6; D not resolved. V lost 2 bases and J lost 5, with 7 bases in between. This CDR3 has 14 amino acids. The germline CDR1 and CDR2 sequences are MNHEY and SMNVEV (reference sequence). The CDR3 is CASSLRENNSPLHF. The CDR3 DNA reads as TGTGCCAGCAGTTTACGGGAGAATAATTCACCCCTCCACTTT.

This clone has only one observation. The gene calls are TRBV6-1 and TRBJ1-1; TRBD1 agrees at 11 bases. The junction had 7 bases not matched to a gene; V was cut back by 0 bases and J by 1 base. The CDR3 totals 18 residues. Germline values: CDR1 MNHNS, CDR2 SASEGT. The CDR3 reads CASSEARDRGWRNTEAFF. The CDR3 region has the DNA TGTGCCAGCAGTGAAGCTAGGGACAGGGGGTGGAGGAACACTGAAGCTTTCTTT.

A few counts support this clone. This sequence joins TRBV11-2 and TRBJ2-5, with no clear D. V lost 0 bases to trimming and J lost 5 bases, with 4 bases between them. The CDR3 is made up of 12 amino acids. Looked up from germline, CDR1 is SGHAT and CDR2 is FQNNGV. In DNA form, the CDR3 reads TGTGCCAGCAGCTTAGACGGGGAGACCCAGTACTTC. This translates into CASSLDGETQYF.

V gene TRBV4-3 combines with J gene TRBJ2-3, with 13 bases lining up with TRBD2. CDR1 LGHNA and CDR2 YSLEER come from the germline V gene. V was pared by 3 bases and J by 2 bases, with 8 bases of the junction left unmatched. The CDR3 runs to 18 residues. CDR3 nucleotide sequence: TGCGCCAGCAGCCAGGAAAGACTAGCGGGGGGAAACACAGATACGCAGTATTTT. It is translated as CASSQERLAGGNTDTQYF.

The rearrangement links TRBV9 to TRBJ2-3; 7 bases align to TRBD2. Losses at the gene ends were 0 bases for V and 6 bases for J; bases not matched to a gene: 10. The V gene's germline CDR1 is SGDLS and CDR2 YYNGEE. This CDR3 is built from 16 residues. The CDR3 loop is CASSVEGGGVWDTQYF. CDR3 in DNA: TGTGCCAGCAGCGTAGAAGGTGGGGGGGTGTGGGATACGCAGTATTTT. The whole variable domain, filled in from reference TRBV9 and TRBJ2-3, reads DSGVTQTPKHLITATGQRVTLRCSPRSGDLSVYWYQQSLDQGLQFLIQYYNGEERAKGNILERFSAQQFPDLHSELNLSSLELGDSALYFCASSVEGGGVWDTQYFGPGTRLTVL.

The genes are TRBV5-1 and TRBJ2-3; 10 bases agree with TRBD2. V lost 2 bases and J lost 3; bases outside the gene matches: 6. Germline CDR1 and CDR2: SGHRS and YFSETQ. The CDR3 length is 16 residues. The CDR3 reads CASSFSGGAGTDTQYF. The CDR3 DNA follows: TGCGCCAGCAGCTTCAGCGGGGGGGCCGGAACAGATACGCAGTATTTT.